Following are 15 T cell receptor beta chains from one sample sequenced in a study of T-cell memory formation after mild COVID-19. TCRdb redid the calling of the 5' RACE reads with MiXCR, one entry per CDR3 protein. The sample holds around 200,000 distinct CDR3 sequences, roughly a tenth seen once. The sequenced sample consisted of PBMCs or a T cell subset sorted from them (not recorded which). The receptor source for this set is a man aged 18-30 years who had mild COVID-19 (a few samples of this study predate the infection). Cell type and time point are not known.

V and J are TRBV7-2 and TRBJ2-6, with 11 bases fitting TRBD1. Germline CDR1 reads SGHTA; CDR2 reads FQGNSA. Germline trimming cut 4 bases from V and 11 bases from J; bases unmatched to any gene: 10. CDR3 length equals 16 residues. The CDR3 loop reads CASSSRTGGVTDVLTF. The CDR3 DNA sequence: TGTGCCAGCAGCTCGCGGACAGGGGGCGTAACGGACGTCCTGACTTTC. Filled out from reference TRBV7-2 and TRBJ2-6, the complete variable domain reads GAGVSQSPSNKVTEKGKDVELRCDPISGHTALYWYRQSLGQGLEFLIYFQGNSAPDKSGLPSDRFSAERTGGSVSTLTIQRTQQEDSAVYLCASSSRTGGVTDVLTFGAGSRLTVL.

The chain has TRBV24-1 and TRBJ1-2; TRBD1 matches at 8 bases. CDR1 and CDR2 from the germline V gene are KGHDR and SFDVKD. This CDR3 has 12 amino acids. V shed 7 bases, J shed 4 bases, and the junction held 1 base outside the gene matches. The CDR3 DNA reads TGTGCCACCAGGGACAGGGCCTATGGCTACACCTTC. Protein sequence: CATRDRAYGYTF.

V gene TRBV5-1 combines with J gene TRBJ1-4; D uncertain. This CDR3 comprises 16 residues. V lost 0 bases and J lost 7, with 16 bases in between. Looked up from germline, CDR1 is SGHRS and CDR2 is YFSETQ. The CDR3 reads CASSLDGPLVGEKLFF. In nucleotides, the CDR3 is TGCGCCAGCAGCTTGGATGGGCCCCTGGTTGGTGAAAAACTGTTTTTT.

This clonotype turned up a few times. The chain combines TRBV7-2 with TRBJ2-7; 8 nucleotides align to TRBD2. J lost 2 bases, V lost 1 base, and 4 bases had no gene match. The CDR3 loop spans 15 amino acids. CDR1 is SGHTA, CDR2 FQGNSA, per germline. The CDR3 sequence is CASSLGGGRAYEQYF. CDR3 in DNA: TGTGCCAGCAGCTTAGGCGGGGGGCGCGCCTACGAGCAGTACTTC.

CDR3 nucleotide sequence: TGTGCCAGCAGCCGGGGACAGGGGGCGGAGACCCAGTACTTC. Its protein is CASSRGQGAETQYF. The genes are TRBV7-2 and TRBJ2-5; 12 bases fit TRBD1. The CDR3 is 14 residues long. V lost 5 bases to trimming and J lost 5 bases; unmatched junction nucleotides: 3. Germline values: CDR1 SGHTA, CDR2 FQGNSA.

The CDR3 spells CASSENRGAELFF. The CDR3 DNA reads as TGTGCCAGCAGCGAAAACAGGGGGGCAGAACTGTTTTTT. The chain employs TRBV7-9 and TRBJ1-4; 8 bases fit TRBD1. This CDR3 has 13 amino acids. Germline V CDR1 and CDR2: SEHNR, FQNEAQ (reference sequence). With V trimmed by 5 bases and J by 12 bases, 8 bases remained unmatched.

Only a few counts were recorded for this clonotype. J is TRBJ2-7 and V is TRBV2, with 7 bases lining up with TRBD2. Germline CDR1 reads SNHLY; CDR2 reads FYNNEI. The CDR3 is made up of 13 amino acids. This CDR3 reads CGTSGDVTYEQYF. The DNA for the CDR3 is TGTGGGACAAGCGGGGACGTGACCTACGAGCAGTACTTC.

J is TRBJ2-3 and V is TRBV5-4; 7 bases are shared with TRBD2. The germline gives CDR1 SGHNT, CDR2 YYREEE (reference sequence). The junction had 14 bases not matched to a gene; V was cut back by 4 bases and J by 6 bases. This CDR3 is 16 amino acids long. CDR3 nucleotides: TGTGCCAGCAGCCGAGGAGCTAGCGGAGCCCTTGATACGCAGTATTTT. Translating it yields CASSRGASGALDTQYF.

The sample holds a few counts of this clonotype. The rearrangement uses TRBV30 and TRBJ2-2; 11 nucleotides align to TRBD2. Germline loops: CDR1 GTSNPN, CDR2 SVGIG (reference sequence). Trimming removed 4 bases from V and 3 bases from J; junction bases left unmatched: 13. This CDR3 comprises 18 residues. DNA for the CDR3: TGTGCCTGGATGAAGGGGTACCGGACTAGCGGGCACACCGGGGAGCTGTTTTTT. Protein product: CAWMKGYRTSGHTGELFF.

Concerning this clonotype: A read error may produce the germline difference seen at one junction end. The rearrangement joins TRBV23-1 to TRBJ2-1; 8 positions agree with TRBD1. TRBV23-1 is placed among ORFs of uncertain function. The length of the CDR3 is 11 residues. Here the CDR3 reads CASSLRQGNLF. The CDR3 DNA is TGCGCCAGCAGTCTTCGACAGGGGAACCTCTTC.

The V call is TRBV20-1, the J call TRBJ2-5, with 8 bases that match TRBD2. Unmatched junction bases numbered 2, after V lost 4 bases and J lost 1 base. CDR1 is DFQATT and CDR2 is SNEGSKA in the germline V gene (reference sequence). CDR3 length: 13 residues. CDR3 in amino acids: CSAISGGQETQYF. In nucleotides, the CDR3 is TGCAGTGCTATCAGCGGGGGCCAAGAGACCCAGTACTTC.

This clonotype showed up just a few times. J is TRBJ2-5 and V is TRBV20-1; no definite D call. Trimming removed 2 bases from V and 1 base from J, with 8 bases in between. Germline CDR1 is DFQATT and CDR2 is SNEGSKA (reference sequence). The CDR3 loop spans 13 amino acids. For the CDR3, the DNA is TGCAGTGCTAGATACAAGTCCCAAGAGACCCAGTACTTC. The encoded protein is CSARYKSQETQYF.

This clonotype has just a few counts. The rearrangement uses TRBV12-3 or TRBV12-4 and TRBJ1-2; tentative D call: TRBD1 (5 bases). The CDR3 has 13 residues. Deletions cut 3 bases from V and 8 bases from J, with 13 bases between. The CDR3 DNA is TGTGCCAGCAGTTTTCAGGGTGCCGGCGGCTACACCTTC. Protein product: CASSFQGAGGYTF.

This clonotype was counted only a few times. J is TRBJ2-3 and V is TRBV24-1, with D possibly being TRBD2 (7 bases). Germline assignment: CDR1 KGHDR and CDR2 SFDVKD. The CDR3 has 15 residues. The V end lost 4 bases, the J end lost 4 bases, and 14 bases lay between the germline ends. CDR3 loop: CATSDRGGGADTQYF. The CDR3 nucleotides read TGTGCCACCAGTGACCGAGGGGGGGGGGCAGATACGCAGTATTTT.

This clonotype was seen ten or more times. The rearrangement uses TRBV12-3 or TRBV12-4 and TRBJ2-3; 10 nucleotides agree with TRBD2. The CDR3 has 15 amino acids. V lost 5 bases and J lost 6; bases outside the gene matches: 8. CDR3 sequence reads: CASSPLSGGLDTQYF. CDR3 bases: TGTGCCAGCAGTCCCCTTAGCGGGGGGCTTGATACGCAGTATTTT.